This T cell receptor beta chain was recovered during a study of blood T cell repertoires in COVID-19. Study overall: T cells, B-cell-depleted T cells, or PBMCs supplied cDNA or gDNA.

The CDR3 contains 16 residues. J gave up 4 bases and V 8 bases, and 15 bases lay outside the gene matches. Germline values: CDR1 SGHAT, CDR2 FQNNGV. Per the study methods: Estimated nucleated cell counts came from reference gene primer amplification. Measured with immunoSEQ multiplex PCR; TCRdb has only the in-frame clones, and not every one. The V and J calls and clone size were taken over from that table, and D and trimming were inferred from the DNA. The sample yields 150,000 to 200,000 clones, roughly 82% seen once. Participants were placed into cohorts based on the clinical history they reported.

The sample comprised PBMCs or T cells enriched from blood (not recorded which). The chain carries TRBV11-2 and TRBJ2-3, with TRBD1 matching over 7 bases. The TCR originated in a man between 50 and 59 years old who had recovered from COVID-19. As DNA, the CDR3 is TGTGCCAGCGAGGCCGGGACAGTACTCCGGGCAGATACGCAGTATTTT. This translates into CASEAGTVLRADTQYF.